The rows below give T cell receptor beta chains drawn from one sample of a study of radiotherapy plus CTLA-4 blockade in lung cancer. Libraries were prepared by immunoSEQ multiplex PCR; TCRdb keeps only in-frame clonotypes and omits some of them. The table lists around 100,000 clones, over 65% of them singletons, with around 3% in the top ten. The material was peripheral blood, obtained from a patient treated with radiotherapy plus ipilimumab. The source is a human donor with non-small cell lung cancer that progressed on radiotherapy plus ipilimumab. Some clones in this sample may be carry-over from other donors' samples. Both conserved end residues are part of each CDR3. Fields, in order: V gene, D gene, clone size, J gene, CDR3 DNA, CDR3 protein. The D gene is left open where the match is weak. Expanded clones are given a class, and other clones once, few, many or no size at all.

V: TRBV7-9
D: TRBD1
size: -
J: TRBJ1-1
DNA: TGTGCCAGCAGCTTACAGGGACAGGGGAGTTCTGAAGCTTTCTTT
CDR3: CASSLQGQGSSEAFF

V: TRBV7-9
D: -
size: -
J: TRBJ1-5
DNA: TGTGCCAGCAGCTCCCAGGGGTATAGCAATCAGCCCCAGCATTTT
CDR3: CASSSQGYSNQPQHF

V: TRBV6-5
D: -
size: -
J: TRBJ2-5
DNA: TGTGCCAGCGGGCGGAGGGCGGGGGCCTATGAGACCCAGTACTTC
CDR3: CASGRRAGAYETQYF

V: TRBV10-3
D: -
size: few
J: TRBJ2-3
DNA: TGTGCCATCAGCCTTAGGGATACGCAGTATTTT
CDR3: CAISLRDTQYF

V: TRBV19
D: -
size: -
J: TRBJ2-3
DNA: TGTGCCAGTAGTCGATGGACAGCTAGCACAGATACGCAGTATTTT
CDR3: CASSRWTASTDTQYF

V: TRBV6-6
D: TRBD1
size: -
J: TRBJ2-7
DNA: TGTGCCAGCAGTTTCCCCGGACAGGGGTACGAGCAGTACTTC
CDR3: CASSFPGQGYEQYF

V: TRBV5-1
D: -
size: -
J: TRBJ2-5
DNA: TGCGCCAGCAGCCCCGAGGGGTTCGGAGAGACCCAGTACTTC
CDR3: CASSPEGFGETQYF

V: TRBV7-2
D: -
size: -
J: TRBJ1-2
DNA: TGTGCCAGCAGCTTAGCAGGGGCAGGCGGCTACACCTTC
CDR3: CASSLAGAGGYTF

V: TRBV7-8
D: TRBD1
size: -
J: TRBJ2-5
DNA: TGTGCCAGCAGCTTTAGCTTCGGACAGGGCCTCCGAGAGACCCAGTACTTC
CDR3: CASSFSFGQGLRETQYF

V: TRBV5-1
D: -
size: -
J: TRBJ1-6
DNA: TGCGCCAGCAGCTTGGGGGGGAGCTCCTATAATTCACCCCTCCACTTT
CDR3: CASSLGGSSYNSPLHF

V: TRBV6-5
D: -
size: few
J: TRBJ1-3
DNA: TGTGCCAGCATCCGGGGAAACACCATATATTTT
CDR3: CASIRGNTIYF

V: TRBV19
D: -
size: -
J: TRBJ1-2
DNA: TGTGCCAGTTCTCATTGGGGGGATGGCTACACCTTC
CDR3: CASSHWGDGYTF

V: TRBV28
D: TRBD2
size: -
J: TRBJ2-7
DNA: TGTGCCAGCAGCCGCGGACTAGCGGGGGCCTACGAGCAGTACTTC
CDR3: CASSRGLAGAYEQYF

V: TRBV4-3
D: -
size: -
J: TRBJ1-1
DNA: TGCGCCAGCAGCCTCTTCGTTAAGGCAGAAGCTTTCTTT
CDR3: CASSLFVKAEAFF

V: TRBV10-3
D: -
size: few
J: TRBJ2-7
DNA: TGTGCCATCAGTGAGACTGCCCAAAAAACCTACGAGCAGTACTTC
CDR3: CAISETAQKTYEQYF

V: TRBV5-4
D: TRBD2
size: -
J: TRBJ2-5
DNA: TGTGCCAGCAGCTCCCCGGGGCGGGGGCAAGAGACCCAGTACTTC
CDR3: CASSSPGRGQETQYF